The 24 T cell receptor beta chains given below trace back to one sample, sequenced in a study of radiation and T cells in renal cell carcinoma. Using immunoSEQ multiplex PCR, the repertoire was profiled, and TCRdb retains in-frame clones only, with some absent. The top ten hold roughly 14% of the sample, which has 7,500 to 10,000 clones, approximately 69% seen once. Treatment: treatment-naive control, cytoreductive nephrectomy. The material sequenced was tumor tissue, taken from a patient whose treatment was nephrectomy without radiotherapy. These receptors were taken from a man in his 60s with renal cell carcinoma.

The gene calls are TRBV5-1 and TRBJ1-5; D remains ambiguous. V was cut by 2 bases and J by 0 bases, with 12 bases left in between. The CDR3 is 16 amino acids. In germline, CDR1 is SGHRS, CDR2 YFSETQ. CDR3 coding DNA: TGCGCCAGCAGCTTTTCCGGGTCTTATAGCAATCAGCCCCAGCATTTT. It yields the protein CASSFSGSYSNQPQHF.

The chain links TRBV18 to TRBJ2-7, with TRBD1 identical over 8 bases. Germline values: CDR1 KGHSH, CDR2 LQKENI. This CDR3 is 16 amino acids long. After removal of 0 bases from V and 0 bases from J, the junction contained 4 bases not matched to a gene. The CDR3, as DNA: TGTGCCAGCTCACCACCCGGGACAGGAATCTCCTACGAGCAGTACTTC. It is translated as CASSPPGTGISYEQYF. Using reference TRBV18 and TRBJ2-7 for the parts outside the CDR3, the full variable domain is NAGVMQNPRHLVRRRGQEARLRCSPMKGHSHVYWYRQLPEEGLKFMVYLQKENIIDESGMPKERFSAEFPKEGPSILRIQQVVRGDSAAYFCASSPPGTGISYEQYFGPGTRLTVT.

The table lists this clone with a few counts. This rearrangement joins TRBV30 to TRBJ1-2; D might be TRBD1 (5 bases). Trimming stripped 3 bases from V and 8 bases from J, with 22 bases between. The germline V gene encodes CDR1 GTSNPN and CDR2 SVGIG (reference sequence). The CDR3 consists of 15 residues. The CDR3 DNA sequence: TGTGCCTGGAGAGGGGAGGGGCTCTCTCTCAGGGGCTACACCTTC. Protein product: CAWRGEGLSLRGYTF.

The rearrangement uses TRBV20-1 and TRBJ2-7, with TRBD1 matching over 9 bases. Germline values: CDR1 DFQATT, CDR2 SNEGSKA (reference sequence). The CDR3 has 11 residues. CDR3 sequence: CSPTGGGEQYF. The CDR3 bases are TGCAGCCCCACAGGGGGCGGCGAGCAGTACTTC.

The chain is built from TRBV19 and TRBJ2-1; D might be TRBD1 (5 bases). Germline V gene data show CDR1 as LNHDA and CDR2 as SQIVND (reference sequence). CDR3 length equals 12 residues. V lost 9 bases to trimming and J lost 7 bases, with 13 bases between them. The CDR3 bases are TGTGCCAGCTCAGGGCTCCCAAATGAGCAGTTCTTC. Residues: CASSGLPNEQFF.

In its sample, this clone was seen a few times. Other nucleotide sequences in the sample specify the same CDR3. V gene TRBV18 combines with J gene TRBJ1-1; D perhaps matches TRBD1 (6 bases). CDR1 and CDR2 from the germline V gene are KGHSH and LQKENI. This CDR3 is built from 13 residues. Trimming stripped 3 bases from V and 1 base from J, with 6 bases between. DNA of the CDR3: TGTGCCAGCTCACCGGGACAGAACACTGAAGCTTTCTTT. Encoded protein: CASSPGQNTEAFF.

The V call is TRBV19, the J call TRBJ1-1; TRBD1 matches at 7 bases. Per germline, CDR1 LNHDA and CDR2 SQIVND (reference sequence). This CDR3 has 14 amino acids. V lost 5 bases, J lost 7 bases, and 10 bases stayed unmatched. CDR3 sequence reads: CASSVTGTANEAFF. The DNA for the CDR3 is TGTGCCAGTAGTGTCACCGGGACAGCGAATGAAGCTTTCTTT.

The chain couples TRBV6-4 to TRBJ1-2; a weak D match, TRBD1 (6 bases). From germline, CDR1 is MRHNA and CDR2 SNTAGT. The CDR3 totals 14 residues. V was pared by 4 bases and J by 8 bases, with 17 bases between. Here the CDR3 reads CASSATSTGMGYTF. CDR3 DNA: TGTGCCAGCAGTGCCACCTCTACAGGGATGGGCTACACCTTC.

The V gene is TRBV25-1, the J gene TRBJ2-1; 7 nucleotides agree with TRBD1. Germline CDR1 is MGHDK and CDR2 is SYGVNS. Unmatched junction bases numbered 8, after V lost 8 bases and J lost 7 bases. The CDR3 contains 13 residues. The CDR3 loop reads CASLDYRGNEQFF. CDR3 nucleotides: TGTGCCAGCCTTGATTACAGGGGTAATGAGCAGTTCTTC.

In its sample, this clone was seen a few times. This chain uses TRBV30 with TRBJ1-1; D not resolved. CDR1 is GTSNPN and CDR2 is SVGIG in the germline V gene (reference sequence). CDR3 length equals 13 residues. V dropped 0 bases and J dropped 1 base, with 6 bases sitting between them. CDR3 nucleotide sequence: TGTGCCTGGAGTGTAGTCGGGAACACTGAAGCTTTCTTT. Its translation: CAWSVVGNTEAFF.

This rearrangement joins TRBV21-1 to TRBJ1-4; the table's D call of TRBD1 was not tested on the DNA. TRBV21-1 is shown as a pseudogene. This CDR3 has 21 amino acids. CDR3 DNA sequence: TGTGCCATCGACCCCAAAAGACCGGGACAGGGGAAAAAGAGGGGTAATGAAAAACTGTTTTTT. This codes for CAIDPKRPGQGKKRGNEKLFF.

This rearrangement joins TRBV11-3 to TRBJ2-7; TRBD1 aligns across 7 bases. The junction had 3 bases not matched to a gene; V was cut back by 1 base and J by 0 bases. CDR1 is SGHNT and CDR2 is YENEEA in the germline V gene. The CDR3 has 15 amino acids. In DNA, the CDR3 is TGTGCCAGCAGCTTAGGGACAGGAGGCTCCTACGAGCAGTACTTC. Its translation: CASSLGTGGSYEQYF.

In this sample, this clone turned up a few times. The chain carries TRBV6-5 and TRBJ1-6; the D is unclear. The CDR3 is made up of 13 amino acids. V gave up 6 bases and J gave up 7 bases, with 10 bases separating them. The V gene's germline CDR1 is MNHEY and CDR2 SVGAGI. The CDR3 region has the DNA TGTGCCAGCAGCCCGGATAGCAATTCACCCCTCCACTTT. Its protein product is CASSPDSNSPLHF.

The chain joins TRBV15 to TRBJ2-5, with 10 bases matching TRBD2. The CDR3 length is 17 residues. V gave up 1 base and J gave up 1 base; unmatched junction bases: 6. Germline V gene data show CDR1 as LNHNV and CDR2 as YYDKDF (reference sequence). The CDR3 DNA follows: TGTGCCACCAGCAGAGCCCCTAGCGGGGGATTCCAAGAGACCCAGTACTTC. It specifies CATSRAPSGGFQETQYF.

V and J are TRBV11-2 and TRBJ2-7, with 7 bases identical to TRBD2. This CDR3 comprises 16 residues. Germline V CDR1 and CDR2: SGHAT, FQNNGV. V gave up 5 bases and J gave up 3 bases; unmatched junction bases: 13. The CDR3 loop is CASSPIGGTTNYEQYF. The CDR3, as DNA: TGTGCCAGCAGCCCCATTGGGGGGACTACGAACTACGAGCAGTACTTC.

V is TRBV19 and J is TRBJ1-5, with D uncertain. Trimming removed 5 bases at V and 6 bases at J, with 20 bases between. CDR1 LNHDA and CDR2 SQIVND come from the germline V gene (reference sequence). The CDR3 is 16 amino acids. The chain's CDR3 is CASSQSRGASVQPQHF. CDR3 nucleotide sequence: TGTGCCAGTAGTCAATCCCGAGGCGCGTCGGTTCAGCCCCAGCATTTT.

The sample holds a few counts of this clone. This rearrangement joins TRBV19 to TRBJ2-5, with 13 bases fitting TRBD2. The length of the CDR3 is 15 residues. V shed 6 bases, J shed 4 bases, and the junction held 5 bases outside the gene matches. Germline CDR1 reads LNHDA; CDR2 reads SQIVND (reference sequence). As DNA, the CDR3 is TGTGCCAGTAGCGGGACTAGCGGGATGGGAGAGACCCAGTACTTC. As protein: CASSGTSGMGETQYF.

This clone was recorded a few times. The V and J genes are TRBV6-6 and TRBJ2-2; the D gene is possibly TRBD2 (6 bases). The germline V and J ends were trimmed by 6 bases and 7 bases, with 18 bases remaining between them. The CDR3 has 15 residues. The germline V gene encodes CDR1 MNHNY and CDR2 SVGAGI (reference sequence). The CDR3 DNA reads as TGTGCCAGCAGCCCCTCCCGGGGGAATAGCGGGGAGCTGTTTTTT. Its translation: CASSPSRGNSGELFF.

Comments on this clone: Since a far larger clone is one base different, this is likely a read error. DNA of the CDR3: TGTGCCAGCAGCCAAGGGGTCGGCGACACAGATACGCAGTATTTT. Translating gives CASSQGVGDTDTQYF. V usage is TRBV11-2 and J usage is TRBJ2-3, with a possible D match to TRBD1 (5 bases). CDR3 length: 15 residues. V dropped 5 bases and J dropped 2 bases, with 14 bases sitting between them. The V gene's germline CDR1 is SGHAT and CDR2 FQNNGV.

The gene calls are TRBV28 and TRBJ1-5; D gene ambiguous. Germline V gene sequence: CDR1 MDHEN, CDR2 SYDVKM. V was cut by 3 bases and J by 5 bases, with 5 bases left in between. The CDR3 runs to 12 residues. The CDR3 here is CASSFGYQPQHF. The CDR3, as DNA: TGTGCCAGCAGTTTTGGATATCAGCCCCAGCATTTT.

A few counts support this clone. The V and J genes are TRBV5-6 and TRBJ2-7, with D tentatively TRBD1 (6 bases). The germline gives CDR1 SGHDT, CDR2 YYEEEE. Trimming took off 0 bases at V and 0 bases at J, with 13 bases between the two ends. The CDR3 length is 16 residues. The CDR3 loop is CASSLEGEGGSYEQYF. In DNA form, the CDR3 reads TGTGCCAGCAGCTTGGAAGGGGAAGGGGGCTCCTACGAGCAGTACTTC.

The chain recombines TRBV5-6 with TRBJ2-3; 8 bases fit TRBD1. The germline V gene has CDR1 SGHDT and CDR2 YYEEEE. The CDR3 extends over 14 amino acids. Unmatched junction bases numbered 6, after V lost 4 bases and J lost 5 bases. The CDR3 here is CASSIGQGKDTQYF. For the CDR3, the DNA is TGTGCCAGCAGCATAGGACAGGGTAAAGATACGCAGTATTTT.

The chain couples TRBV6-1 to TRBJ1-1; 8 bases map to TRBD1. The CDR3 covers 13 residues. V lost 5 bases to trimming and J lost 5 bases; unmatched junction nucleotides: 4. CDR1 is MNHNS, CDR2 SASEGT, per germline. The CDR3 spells CASSPGGYTEAFF. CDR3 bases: TGTGCCAGCAGTCCAGGGGGCTATACTGAAGCTTTCTTT.

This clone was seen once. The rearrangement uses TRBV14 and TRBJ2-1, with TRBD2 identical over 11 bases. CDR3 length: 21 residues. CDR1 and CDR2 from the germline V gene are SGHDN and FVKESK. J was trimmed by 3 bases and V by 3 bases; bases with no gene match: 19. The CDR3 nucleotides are TGTGCCAGCAGCCACCCAACACTAGCGGGAGACCCCCCTCCGTTCTACAATGAGCAGTTCTTC. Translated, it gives CASSHPTLAGDPPPFYNEQFF.